The 27 T cell receptor beta chains below were found in one sample sequenced in a study of post-analysis software for immune sequencing data. General study results and limits: Four or five TRBV segments occurring more often in patients than controls included TRBV5-6, TRBV5-1 and TRBV20-1.

Antigens for these TCRs are unknown. Tagging with unique molecular identifiers was a feature of the TCR beta cDNA libraries. TCRdb analysed the PCR reads with MiXCR anew, one entry per CDR3 protein. The sample includes 450,000 to 650,000 distinct CDR3 sequences, around 47% of them seen just once. What was sequenced was blood. The source is a girl aged 5 to 17 with multiple sclerosis.

V is TRBV11-3 and J is TRBJ2-1; 10 nucleotides line up with TRBD2. Germline CDR1 and CDR2: SGHNT and YENEEA. Trimming removed 1 base from V and 3 bases from J; junction bases left unmatched: 6. The CDR3 totals 17 residues. CDR3 nucleotides: TGTGCCAGCAGCTTAGGCCTACTAGCGGGGAACTACAATGAGCAGTTCTTC. Its translation: CASSLGLLAGNYNEQFF. The complete variable domain, with remaining parts taken from reference TRBV11-3 and TRBJ2-1, reads EAGVVQSPRYKIIEKKQPVAFWCNPISGHNTLYWYLQNLGQGPELLIRYENEEAVDDSQLPKDRFSAERLKGVDSTLKIQPAELGDSAVYLCASSLGLLAGNYNEQFFGPGTRLTVL.

The chain couples TRBV7-3 to TRBJ2-7, with 7 bases identical to TRBD1. Germline CDR1 reads SGHTA; CDR2 reads FQGTGA. The CDR3 totals 15 residues. Trimming cost V 4 bases and J 2 bases; bases outside gene matches: 8. As DNA, the CDR3 is TGTGCCAGCAGCTCACTTCCAGGGGGAACCTACGAGCAGTACTTC. Protein: CASSSLPGGTYEQYF.

In this sample, this clonotype turned up once. The rearrangement joins TRBV20-1 to TRBJ2-1; TRBD2 agrees at 10 bases. Germline V gene lookup returns CDR1 DFQATT and CDR2 SNEGSKA (reference sequence). The CDR3 is made up of 15 amino acids. J was trimmed by 15 bases and V by 4 bases; bases with no gene match: 18. The CDR3 region has the DNA TGCAGTGCTAACCAGCCTAGCGGGAGAGCCTCAAGGGCGTTCTTC. Translating gives CSANQPSGRASRAFF.

The chain couples TRBV20-1 to TRBJ2-1, with D tentatively TRBD2 (5 bases). V lost 5 bases, J lost 4 bases, and 15 bases lay in between. Germline V gene lookup returns CDR1 DFQATT and CDR2 SNEGSKA (reference sequence). The length of the CDR3 is 14 residues. In nucleotides, the CDR3 is TGCAGTGCTCGCGCCAGGAGGTTTTACAATGAGCAGTTCTTC. Protein: CSARARRFYNEQFF.

The chain has TRBV29-1 and TRBJ2-1; D gene unclear. The CDR3 is 13 residues long. V gave up 8 bases and J gave up 5 bases, with 16 bases separating them. The V gene's germline CDR1 is SQVTM and CDR2 ANQGSEA. The CDR3 region has the DNA TGCAGCTCCAGGTGGCTGGCAGACAATGAGCAGTTCTTC. As protein: CSSRWLADNEQFF.

The CDR3 loop is CSMILADTQYF. CDR3 coding DNA: TGCAGCATGATCTTGGCGGATACGCAGTATTTT. The chain links TRBV29-1 to TRBJ2-3; D not certain. V was pared by 8 bases and J by 6 bases, with 12 bases between. Looked up from germline, CDR1 is SQVTM and CDR2 is ANQGSEA. The CDR3 is made up of 11 amino acids.

This clonotype turned up a few times. This chain joins TRBV29-1 and TRBJ1-2, with TRBD1 as a possible D gene (5 bases). This CDR3 contains 12 residues. Germline V CDR1 and CDR2: SQVTM, ANQGSEA. Trimming left V 5 bases short and J 4 bases short, with 11 bases between. CDR3: CSVRTGPYGYTF. CDR3 nucleotides: TGCAGCGTTCGTACAGGACCCTATGGCTACACCTTC.

This clonotype was recorded a few times. The rearrangement joins TRBV25-1 to TRBJ2-7, with 7 bases lining up with TRBD2. In germline, CDR1 is MGHDK, CDR2 SYGVNS. The CDR3 has 14 residues. The ends lost 3 bases at V and 3 bases at J; junction bases unmatched: 5. The chain's CDR3 is CASSERGEGYEQYF. The CDR3 DNA is TGTGCCAGCAGTGAGCGTGGGGAGGGCTACGAGCAGTACTTC.

With respect to this clonotype: One end of the junction is discordant with germline, which a read error may explain. V gene TRBV7-2 combines with J gene TRBJ2-7; 7 positions match TRBD2. Germline values: CDR1 SGHTA, CDR2 FQGNSA. The CDR3 has 13 residues. The CDR3 region has the DNA TGTGCCAGCAGCTTAGGACTAGCCTACGAGCGGTACTTC. Its translation: CASSLGLAYERYF.

The chain joins TRBV21-1 to TRBJ2-7; the DNA was not used to check the table's D call, TRBD1. TRBV21-1 is recorded as a pseudogene. This CDR3 has 15 residues. This chain's CDR3 is CASTKEGRGFYEQYF. Written as DNA, the CDR3 is TGTGCCAGCACCAAGGAGGGCAGGGGGTTCTACGAGCAGTACTTC.

The chain combines TRBV12-3 or TRBV12-4 with TRBJ2-1; no clear D gene. Trimming pared 2 bases from V and 5 bases from J, leaving 10 bases between. The CDR3 sequence is 14 residues long. CDR3 loop: CASSLTLTNNEQFF. The CDR3 region has the DNA TGTGCCAGCAGTTTAACATTAACCAACAATGAGCAGTTCTTC.

The chain has TRBV20-1 and TRBJ2-5; D perhaps matches TRBD2 (5 bases). Trimming took off 0 bases at V and 4 bases at J, with 15 bases between the two ends. Germline V CDR1 and CDR2: DFQATT, SNEGSKA (reference sequence). The CDR3 loop spans 15 amino acids. CDR3 sequence: CSARDPGKGGETQYF. For the CDR3, the DNA is TGCAGTGCTAGAGACCCGGGAAAGGGTGGAGAGACCCAGTACTTC.

This clonotype was detected once. The chain couples TRBV29-1 to TRBJ2-1; TRBD1 aligns across 7 bases. Germline V gene data show CDR1 as SQVTM and CDR2 as ANQGSEA. After removal of 3 bases from V and 4 bases from J, the junction contained 21 bases not matched to a gene. This CDR3 is built from 19 residues. The CDR3 here is CSVEPLVRAPGQSYNEQFF. CDR3 nucleotides: TGCAGCGTTGAGCCCTTGGTTAGGGCTCCGGGACAGAGTTACAATGAGCAGTTCTTC.

The gene calls are TRBV29-1 and TRBJ2-4; TRBD1 matches 10 bases. V dropped 6 bases and J dropped 6; count of bases not matched to a gene: 5. Germline CDR1 reads SQVTM; CDR2 reads ANQGSEA. There are 13 residues in the CDR3. CDR3 sequence (DNA): TGCAGCGTCCGACAGGGGGCTGGAAACATTCAGTACTTC. Its translation: CSVRQGAGNIQYF.

The chain couples TRBV3-1 to TRBJ2-7; D uncertain. Germline CDR1 is LGHDT and CDR2 is YNNKEL (reference sequence). The CDR3 runs to 11 residues. The ends were cut back, 3 bases at V and 4 bases at J, with 4 bases in the middle. DNA for the CDR3: TGTGCCAGCAGCCATTATTACGAGCAGTACTTC. This sequence encodes CASSHYYEQYF.

The chain has TRBV12-5 and TRBJ1-1; D is unresolved. CDR1 and CDR2 (germline): LGHNT, FRNRAP. The V end was cut by 8 bases, the J end by 0 bases, with 16 bases between. The CDR3 is 15 amino acids. CDR3 residues: CASLGGDSMNTEAFF. In nucleotides, the CDR3 is TGTGCTAGTCTTGGCGGCGACTCCATGAACACTGAAGCTTTCTTT. The whole variable domain, filled in from reference TRBV12-5 and TRBJ1-1, reads DARVTQTPRHKVTEMGQEVTMRCQPILGHNTVFWYRQTMMQGLELLAYFRNRAPLDDSGMPKDRFSAEMPDATLATLKIQPSEPRDSAVYFCASLGGDSMNTEAFFGQGTRLTVV.

The chain uses TRBV6-6 and TRBJ2-3; D is uncertain. Looked up from germline, CDR1 is MNHNY and CDR2 is SVGAGI (reference sequence). Between the trimmed V and J ends, which lost 10 bases and 7 bases, there was a span of 12 bases. The CDR3 runs to 11 residues. The CDR3 DNA reads as TGTGCCACTACTGGATCTTATACGCAGTATTTT. It yields the protein CATTGSYTQYF.

In the case of this clonotype: A read error may account for a junction end that differs from germline. The J gene is TRBJ2-7, the V gene TRBV10-3; TRBD2 matches 11 bases. CDR1 and CDR2 (germline): ENHRY, SYGVKD. The CDR3 extends over 17 amino acids. This chain's CDR3 is CAVSFPPTSGVVYEQYF. CDR3 coding DNA: TGTGCCGTCAGTTTCCCCCCGACTAGCGGGGTAGTCTACGAGCAGTACTTC.

The V gene is TRBV12-3 or TRBV12-4, the J gene TRBJ1-2, with D possibly TRBD1 on 5 matching bases. The CDR3 is 13 amino acids. V was cut by 4 bases and J by 8 bases, with 14 bases left in between. The CDR3 coding sequence is TGTGCCAGCAGTTCCGGAAGGGAGGGGGGCTACACCTTC. It yields the protein CASSSGREGGYTF.

V usage is TRBV20-1 and J usage is TRBJ1-1; perhaps TRBD1 as D (6 bases). The CDR3 consists of 16 residues. The germline V gene encodes CDR1 DFQATT and CDR2 SNEGSKA (reference sequence). V was pared by 4 bases and J by 1 base, with 19 bases between. The CDR3 DNA reads as TGCAGTGCTATATTGGGAGGGGGTGGGGGGAACACTGAAGCTTTCTTT. Its protein is CSAILGGGGGNTEAFF.

The V call is TRBV3-1, the J call TRBJ2-3; 9 nucleotides line up with TRBD2. The CDR3 is made up of 15 amino acids. With V trimmed by 0 bases and J by 7 bases, 5 bases remained unmatched. The germline V gene has CDR1 LGHDT and CDR2 YNNKEL (reference sequence). As DNA, the CDR3 is TGTGCCAGCAGCCAAGATTCTAGCGGGGCATATACGCAGTATTTT. It codes for CASSQDSSGAYTQYF.

This chain uses TRBV20-1 with TRBJ2-3; D remains unclear. The CDR3 sequence is 14 residues long. Germline CDR1 is DFQATT and CDR2 is SNEGSKA (reference sequence). V gave up 0 bases and J gave up 3 bases, with 10 bases separating them. CDR3 DNA: TGCAGTGCTAGAGATTACGTGGGGACAGATACGCAGTATTTT. This encodes CSARDYVGTDTQYF.

The chain employs TRBV5-1 and TRBJ2-3, with 8 bases fitting TRBD2. With 4 bases clipped from V and 1 base from J, the junction kept 5 bases outside the gene matches. CDR1 SGHRS and CDR2 YFSETQ come from the germline V gene. The CDR3 is 15 amino acids. CDR3 sequence reads: CASSVQGLGTDTQYF. CDR3 bases: TGCGCCAGCAGCGTCCAGGGACTAGGCACAGATACGCAGTATTTT.

This chain connects TRBV25-1 to TRBJ2-1, with D uncertain. Per the germline V gene, CDR1 is MGHDK and CDR2 is SYGVNS. V lost 1 base, J lost 0 bases, and 10 bases lay in between. The CDR3 runs to 16 residues. The CDR3 here is CASSESVSYSYNEQFF. CDR3 nucleotides: TGTGCCAGCAGTGAATCGGTCTCCTACTCCTACAATGAGCAGTTCTTC.

This clonotype was seen a few times. The CDR3 DNA is TGCGCCAGCAGCTTGGATCGGCCAGCCGGCGAGACCCAGTACTTC. The encoded protein is CASSLDRPAGETQYF. V and J are TRBV5-1 and TRBJ2-5, with no clear D. Germline-derived CDR1 and CDR2 are SGHRS and YFSETQ. Trimming pared 0 bases from V and 5 bases from J, leaving 14 bases between. The CDR3 has 15 residues.

This clonotype was recorded a few times. This chain links TRBV12-3 or TRBV12-4 with TRBJ2-3, with TRBD1 matching 8 bases. The CDR3 length is 15 residues. The ends lost 1 base at V and 1 base at J; junction bases unmatched: 1. The chain's CDR3 is CASSLVTGGTDTQYF. The CDR3 DNA reads TGTGCCAGCAGTTTAGTGACAGGGGGCACAGATACGCAGTATTTT.

This chain connects TRBV9 to TRBJ2-7, with a weak D call TRBD1 (6 bases). This CDR3 contains 15 residues. The germline V gene has CDR1 SGDLS and CDR2 YYNGEE. With 2 bases removed from V and 6 bases from J, the gap between germline ends came to 18 bases. CDR3 sequence: CASSVRDTLLSEQYF. As DNA, the CDR3 is TGTGCCAGCAGCGTCCGGGACACGCTCCTTTCCGAGCAGTACTTC.